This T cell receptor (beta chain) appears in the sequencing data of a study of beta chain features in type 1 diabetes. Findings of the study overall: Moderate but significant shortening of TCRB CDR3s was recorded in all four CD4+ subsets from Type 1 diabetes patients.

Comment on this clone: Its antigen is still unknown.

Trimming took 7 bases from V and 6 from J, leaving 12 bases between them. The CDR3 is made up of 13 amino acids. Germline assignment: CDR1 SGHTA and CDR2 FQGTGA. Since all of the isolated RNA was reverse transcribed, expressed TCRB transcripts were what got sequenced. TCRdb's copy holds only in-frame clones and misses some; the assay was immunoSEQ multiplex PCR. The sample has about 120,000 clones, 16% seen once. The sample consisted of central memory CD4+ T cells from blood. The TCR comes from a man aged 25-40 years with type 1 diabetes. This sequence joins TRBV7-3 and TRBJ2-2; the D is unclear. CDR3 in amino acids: CASTPRAPGELFF. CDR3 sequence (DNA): TGTGCCAGCACTCCTCGGGCCCCCGGGGAGCTGTTTTTT.